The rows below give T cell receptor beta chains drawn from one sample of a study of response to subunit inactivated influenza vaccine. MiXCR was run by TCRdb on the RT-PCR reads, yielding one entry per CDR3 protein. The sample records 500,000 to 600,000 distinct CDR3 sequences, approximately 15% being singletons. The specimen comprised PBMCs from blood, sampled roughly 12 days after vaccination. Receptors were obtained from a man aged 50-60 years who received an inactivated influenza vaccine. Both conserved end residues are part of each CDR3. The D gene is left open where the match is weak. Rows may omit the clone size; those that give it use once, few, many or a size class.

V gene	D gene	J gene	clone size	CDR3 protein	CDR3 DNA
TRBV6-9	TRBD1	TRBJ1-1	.	CASSFPGQGNTEAFF	TGTGCCAGCAGTTTTCCGGGACAGGGGAACACTGAAGCTTTCTTT
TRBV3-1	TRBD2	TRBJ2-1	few	CASSHSSGRAGGEQFF	TGTGCCAGCAGCCATAGCAGCGGGAGGGCCGGGGGGGAGCAGTTCTTC
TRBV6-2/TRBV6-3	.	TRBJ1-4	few	CASSYVPGQPGIF	TGTGCCAGCAGTTACGTCCCAGGACAGCCGGGGATTTTT
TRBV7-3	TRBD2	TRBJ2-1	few	CASSLMREGHEQFF	TGTGCCAGCAGCTTAATGCGGGAGGGCCATGAGCAGTTCTTC
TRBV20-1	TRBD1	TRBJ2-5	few	CSVSQGWETQYF	TGCAGTGTCTCACAGGGGTGGGAGACCCAGTACTTC
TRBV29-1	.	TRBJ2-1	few	CSVERGSSYNEQFF	TGCAGCGTTGAAAGGGGGAGCTCCTACAATGAGCAGTTCTTC
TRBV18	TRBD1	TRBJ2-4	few	CASSPRGQDIQYF	TGTGCCAGCTCACCGCGGGGACAGGACATTCAGTACTTC
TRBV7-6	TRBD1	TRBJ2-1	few	CASSLAGTGSDEQFF	TGTGCCAGCAGCTTGGCCGGGACAGGGAGCGATGAGCAGTTCTTC
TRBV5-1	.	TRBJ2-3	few	CASSLGRRTPTDTQYF	TGCGCCAGCAGCTTAGGGCGACGGACACCCACAGATACGCAGTATTTT
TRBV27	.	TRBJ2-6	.	CATRRGTVSGANVLTF	TGTGCCACCCGGAGGGGGACGGTCTCGGGGGCCAACGTCCTGACTTTC
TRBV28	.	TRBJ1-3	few	CASSQTQLSGNTIYF	TGTGCCAGCAGTCAAACTCAACTCTCTGGAAACACCATATATTTT
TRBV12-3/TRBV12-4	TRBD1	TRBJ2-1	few	CATRPGQGFNEQFF	TGTGCCACCAGACCGGGACAGGGGTTCAATGAGCAGTTCTTC
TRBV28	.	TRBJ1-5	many	CASSFRLEGLEPQHF	TGTGCCAGCAGTTTCCGTCTTGAGGGGCTTGAACCCCAGCATTTT
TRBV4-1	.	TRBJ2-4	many	CASSQVISRRGQNIQYF	TGCGCCAGCAGCCAAGTTATTTCCCGGAGGGGGCAAAACATTCAGTACTTC
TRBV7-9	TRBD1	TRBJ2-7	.	CASSLGNPGGQYF	TGTGCCAGCAGCTTAGGGAACCCAGGGGGGCAGTACTTC
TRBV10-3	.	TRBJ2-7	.	CAISGRDASYEQYF	TGTGCCATCAGTGGAAGGGACGCCTCCTACGAGCAGTACTTC
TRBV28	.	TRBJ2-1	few	CASEQGYNEQFF	TGTGCCAGCGAACAGGGTTACAATGAGCAGTTCTTC
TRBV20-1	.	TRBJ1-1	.	CSATYRTSNTEAFF	TGCAGTGCCACCTACAGGACCTCGAACACTGAAGCTTTCTTT
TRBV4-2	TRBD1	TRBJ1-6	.	CASSQFRDRDSPLHF	TGTGCCAGCAGCCAGTTCCGGGACAGGGATTCACCCCTCCACTTT
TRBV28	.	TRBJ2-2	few	CASRRGFTGELFF	TGTGCCAGCAGACGAGGGTTCACCGGGGAGCTGTTTTTT
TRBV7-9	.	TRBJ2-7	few	CASSSPQGLYEQYF	TGTGCCAGCAGCTCCCCGCAAGGGTTGTACGAGCAGTACTTC
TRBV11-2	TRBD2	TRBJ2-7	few	CASSLTDSGGIIGYEQYF	TGTGCCAGCAGCTTAACCGATTCGGGGGGAATAATTGGGTACGAGCAGTACTTC